The rows below give T cell receptor beta chains drawn from one sample of a study of T cells in Graves' hyperthyroidism and ophthalmopathy. TCRdb called the multiplex PCR reads again in MiXCR, with one record for every CDR3 protein. Among 530,000 or so distinct CDR3 sequences listed, roughly 25% were seen once. The source material was blood. The source is a woman between 25 and 40 years old with Graves' ophthalmopathy. Each CDR3 is given with its conserved first and last residue. A D gene is named only where the DNA matches it firmly. The size field is filled for only some rows; it gives once, few, many or a size class.

V gene	clone size	D gene	J gene	CDR3 DNA	CDR3 protein
TRBV19	few	NA	TRBJ1-2	TGTGCCAGTAGTACGGTCCCAGGGTTGTTTAACTATGGCTACACCTTC	CASSTVPGLFNYGYTF
TRBV20-1	many	TRBD1	TRBJ1-1	TGCAGTGCTAGCGGGACAGGGAGTACTGAAGCTTTCTTT	CSASGTGSTEAFF
TRBV5-6	once	NA	TRBJ1-2	TGTGCCAGCAGCTTACCACCGGCAACCAGGTGGACTGGCTACACCTTC	CASSLPPATRWTGYTF
TRBV6-2/TRBV6-3	many	NA	TRBJ1-1	TGTGCCAGCAGAAGACGACAGTTAATGAACACTGAAGCTTTCTTT	CASRRRQLMNTEAFF
TRBV24-1	many	NA	TRBJ1-2	TGTGCCACCAGAGGCGGGGGCGGTGGCTACACCTTC	CATRGGGGGYTF
TRBV10-3	many	NA	TRBJ2-5	TGTGCCATCAGTGAGAGGCTGGCAGATGAGGAGACCCAGTACTTC	CAISERLADEETQYF
TRBV12-3/TRBV12-4	many	NA	TRBJ1-5	TGTGCCAGCACCTTAACCGACGGAAATAGCAATCAGCCCCAGCATTTT	CASTLTDGNSNQPQHF
TRBV19	NA	NA	TRBJ1-5	TGTGCCAGTGGACGACAGGGCAATCAGCCCCAGCATTTT	CASGRQGNQPQHF
TRBV12-3/TRBV12-4	many	NA	TRBJ1-1	TGTGCCAGCAGTTTCAGTGGTGAAGCTTTCTTT	CASSFSGEAFF
TRBV28	many	NA	TRBJ1-1	NA	CASSFFGIGTGGENTEAFF
TRBV3-1	many	NA	TRBJ2-5	TGTGCCGGCAGCCAAGCAGAGGCAGGGTACGAGACCCAGTACTTC	CAGSQAEAGYETQYF
TRBV27	many	NA	TRBJ2-5	TGTGCCAGCAGTTTATTGGAGCAAGAGACCCAGTACTTC	CASSLLEQETQYF
TRBV7-3	many	TRBD1	TRBJ2-7	TGTGCCAGCAGCTTAGAAGGACAGGGCTCCTACGAGCAGTACTTC	CASSLEGQGSYEQYF
TRBV11-2	NA	NA	TRBJ2-2	TGTGCCAGCAGCTTAGAATTCCCAGGCCCGAACACCGGGGAGCTGTTTTTT	CASSLEFPGPNTGELFF
TRBV7-9	many	NA	TRBJ1-1	TGTGCCAGCAGCCAACGGGACGGCACTGAAGCTTTCTTT	CASSQRDGTEAFF
TRBV6-1	many	TRBD1	TRBJ1-1	TGTGCCGGATCGCCGCGCCAGGGGGCTGAAGCTTTCTTT	CAGSPRQGAEAFF
TRBV7-3	many	NA	TRBJ2-5	TGTGCCAGCAGCCGAGGACAGAGCCTTCAAGAGACCCAGTACTTC	CASSRGQSLQETQYF
TRBV11-2	many	NA	TRBJ1-3	TGTGCCAGCAGATCCGGGAATGGAAACACCATATATTTT	CASRSGNGNTIYF
TRBV27	few	NA	TRBJ2-1	TGTGCCAGCACTTCAGGAGGCGAGCAGTTCTTC	CASTSGGEQFF
TRBV2	NA	NA	TRBJ2-7	TGTGCCAGCAGTGAAGCCCCGGGGGAGGACGAGCAGTACTTC	CASSEAPGEDEQYF
TRBV15	few	NA	TRBJ1-2	TGTGCCACCAGCAGAGGGGACCTCCCCCCTAACTATGGCTACACCTTC	CATSRGDLPPNYGYTF
TRBV11-1	NA	NA	TRBJ2-7	TGTGCCAGCAGCATACGGCGGCGATACGAGCAGTACTTC	CASSIRRRYEQYF
TRBV19	NA	TRBD1	TRBJ1-5	TGTGCCAGTAGTGCCCGGGACAGGGGATATAGCAATCAGCCCCAGCATTTT	CASSARDRGYSNQPQHF
TRBV6-5	many	TRBD2	TRBJ2-1	TGTGCCAGCAGTTACTCGAGACCCGGGACTAGCGGCGAGCAGTTCTTC	CASSYSRPGTSGEQFF
TRBV7-2	many	TRBD1	TRBJ1-5	TGTGCCAGCAGCTTCGCAACAGGGGTGGGTCAGCCCCAGCATTTT	CASSFATGVGQPQHF
TRBV7-9	NA	NA	TRBJ1-5	TGTGCCAGCAGCATCGACAACGATCAGCCCCAGCATTTT	CASSIDNDQPQHF
TRBV5-1	few	NA	TRBJ2-2	TGCGCCAGCAGCTTGGAAGAGAACACCGGGGAGCTGTTTTTT	CASSLEENTGELFF
TRBV10-3	many	NA	TRBJ1-2	TGTGCCATCAGTGGCGGGGCGAACTATGGCTACACCTTC	CAISGGANYGYTF
TRBV15	many	NA	TRBJ2-7	TGTGCCACCAGCAGGGAAATGGACCCCTACGAGCAGTACTTC	CATSREMDPYEQYF
TRBV20-1	NA	NA	TRBJ1-2	TGCAGTGCTACGAGACAGTCTAACTATGGCTACACCTTC	CSATRQSNYGYTF
TRBV6-1	NA	TRBD2	TRBJ2-5	TGTGCCAGCAGCAGACTAGCGGGGGAAAGGGAGACCCAGTACTTC	CASSRLAGERETQYF
TRBV4-2	NA	NA	TRBJ2-5	TGTGCCAGCAGCCAAGAGCCCCGACAGATCCAAGAGACCCAGTACTTC	CASSQEPRQIQETQYF
TRBV5-5	many	TRBD1	TRBJ1-1	TGTGCCAGCAGCTCCGGGACAGACTTGAACACTGAAGCTTTCTTT	CASSSGTDLNTEAFF
TRBV12-3/TRBV12-4	many	NA	TRBJ2-7	TGTGCCAGCAGCCTGTGCCAGGGGTGCGAGCAGTACTTC	CASSLCQGCEQYF
TRBV12-3/TRBV12-4	NA	NA	TRBJ2-5	TGTGCCAGCAGTTTCAGGGTGGCTTTAGAGACCCAGTACTTC	CASSFRVALETQYF
TRBV24-1	many	TRBD2	TRBJ2-7	TGTGCCACCAGTGAGGGGACTAGCGGGGGATCCTACGAGCAGTACTTC	CATSEGTSGGSYEQYF
TRBV6-1	many	TRBD2	TRBJ2-5	TGTGCCAGCAGTGGGACTAGCGGGGGGGCCGGAGAGACCCAGTACTTC	CASSGTSGGAGETQYF
TRBV29-1	many	NA	TRBJ2-7	TGCAGCGTTGTTCAGGCGGGGTTGTACGAGCAGTACTTC	CSVVQAGLYEQYF
TRBV12-3/TRBV12-4	NA	TRBD1	TRBJ1-1	TGTGCCAGCGGATTCCAGGGGGCAGGAGTTGGTGAAGCTTTCTTT	CASGFQGAGVGEAFF
TRBV12-5	NA	NA	TRBJ1-5	TGTGCTAGTGGTTCTGGGACACTCTATAGCAATCAGCCCCAGCATTTT	CASGSGTLYSNQPQHF